The entry below gives a single T cell receptor (beta chain) sequence along with its context. The sample belongs to a study of beta chain features in type 1 diabetes. CD4+ cells of the naive, central memory, regulatory and stem cell-like memory types were sorted via CD45RO/CCR7/CD25/CD127/CD95/CD27. All of the isolated RNA was reverse transcribed, so expressed TCRB transcripts were sequenced. TCRdb keeps only in-frame clones here, not all; method: immunoSEQ multiplex PCR. The table records 450,000 or so clones, about an eighth of them present only once. The CDR3 runs 15 residues. Germline loops: CDR1 SGDLS, CDR2 YYNGEE. V lost 3 bases, J lost 7 bases, and 16 bases lay in between.

The chain links TRBV9 to TRBJ2-2, with no clear D. Sequencing was carried out using naive CD4+ T cells from blood. The receptor was isolated from a woman aged 18-29 years in good health. CDR3 protein: CASSARGYLSGELFF. CDR3 in DNA: TGTGCCAGCAGCGCCCGAGGCTACCTAAGCGGGGAGCTGTTTTTT.